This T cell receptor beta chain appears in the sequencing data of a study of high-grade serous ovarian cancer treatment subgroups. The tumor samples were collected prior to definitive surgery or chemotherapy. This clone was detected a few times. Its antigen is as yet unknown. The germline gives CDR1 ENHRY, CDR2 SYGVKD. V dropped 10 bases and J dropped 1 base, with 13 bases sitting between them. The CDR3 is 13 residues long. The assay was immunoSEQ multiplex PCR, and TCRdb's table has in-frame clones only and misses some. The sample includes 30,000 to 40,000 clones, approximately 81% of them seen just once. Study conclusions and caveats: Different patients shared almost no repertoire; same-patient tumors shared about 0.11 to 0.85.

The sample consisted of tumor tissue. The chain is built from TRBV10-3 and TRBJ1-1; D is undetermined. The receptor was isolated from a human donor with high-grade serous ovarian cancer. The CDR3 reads CATTLQANTEAFF. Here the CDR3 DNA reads TGTGCCACCACTTTACAAGCGAACACTGAAGCTTTCTTT.